This T cell receptor (beta chain) was observed in a study of CD8 T cells in Susac syndrome (dated by TCRdb to between 2018 and 2021). Some background on the complete study: Of the Susac syndrome patients who were sequenced, more than five had clinically active disease and about 8 were in clinical remission. At blood withdrawal, Susac syndrome patients were either therapy-naive, taking corticosteroids (in some cases with IVIg as well), or taking IVIg alone. Repertoire sequencing was used to test whether CD8+ T cell activation and differentiation in Susac syndrome was antigen driven. Results the study describes overall, beyond this receptor: No clonal expansion was detected in the CD4+ T cell repertoire of Susac syndrome patients. The number of individuals in the TCR sequencing and HLA analysis was acknowledged as relatively small.

With regard to this clonotype: Its antigen remains unidentified. Base qualities are not at hand, and no much larger clone is one base apart.

RNA was extracted using the RNeasy kit, and about 0.45 to 1 microgram was reverse transcribed with random hexamers. The immunoSEQ multiplex PCR assay, covering 54 Vbeta and 13 Jbeta segments, was used to amplify TCR beta CDR3 regions. PCR amplification bias was corrected by using a synthetic template baseline for primer optimization and computational correction. The source study handled its data this way. Reads were annotated to V, D and J genes per IMGT and analyzed with immunoSEQ Analyzer, keeping only productive sequences. To calculate clonality, Shannon entropy was normalized by log2 of the number of productive unique sequences and then subtracted from one. For each patient and control, public and private clones were evaluated within the 100 most prevalent clones. Clones were defined as Susac-specific when absent from the healthy and MS cohorts, from some 1,100 published viral clones and from other ImmuneACCESS disease sequences. Through fastp at Q25 and MiXCR, TCRdb rebuilt clones from the public reads, retaining in-frame beta chains. Identical CDR3 proteins give one entry, which carries the most common genes and DNA. The V and J calls and clone size come from TCRdb's table, not from the authors' own analysis. The sample contains some 180,000 distinct CDR3 sequences, roughly 94% of them found a single time. The ten largest clones represent 0.099% of the sample.

For CDR1 and CDR2, the germline V gene (reference sequence) lists DFQATT and SNEGSKA. Trimming leaves V shorter by 2 bases and J shorter by 8 bases, with the junction holding 9 bases beyond the gene matches. Its CDR3 holds 17 amino acids, cysteine through phenylalanine. The DNA shown is the 51-base CDR3, in frame from base 1. High-throughput TCR beta sequencing profiled peripheral blood CD8+ and CD4+ T cells from healthy donors, Susac syndrome patients and multiple sclerosis patients. The Susac syndrome patients fulfilled recently defined diagnostic criteria for either definite or probable disease. Bulk CD8+ and CD4+ T cells were purified magnetically by negative isolation, whereas CD8+ TEMRA cells were enriched by FACS. Blood was drawn into EDTA tubes, processed within 24 hours, and PBMCs were isolated by density gradient centrifugation. PBMCs intended for TCR sequencing were cryopreserved in liquid nitrogen and thawed later in a water bath at 37 degrees C. A purity of at least 90% was achieved for sorted or isolated CD4+, CD8+ and CD8+ TEMRA cells.

The receptor was isolated from a human donor with Susac syndrome. Sequencing was performed on CD4+ T cells from PBMCs. Rearrangement joined TRBV20-1 to TRBJ2-1; the central 16 bases match TRBD2. The CDR3 is CSARSGTSGGVIYEQFF. The nucleotide sequence reads TGCAGTGCTAGATCCGGGACTAGCGGGGGGGTTATCTATGAGCAGTTCTTC.